Each of the 13 T cell receptor beta chains below was sequenced from the same sample in a study of monozygotic twins with inflammatory bowel disease. TCRdb reprocessed the 5' RACE reads, keeping one entry per CDR3 protein, no DNA. In total, the table holds about 330,000 distinct CDR3 sequences. Sequenced input: blood. The receptors here all came from a human donor with ulcerative colitis or Crohn's disease, or a healthy co-twin of an affected twin (not recorded which).

The chain has TRBV28 and TRBJ2-1; the D call of TRBD1 rests on TCRdb alone, since no DNA is present to check it. Germline V gene sequence: CDR1 MDHEN, CDR2 SYDVKM. CDR3 size: 16 residues. This CDR3 reads CASSRGQKSSYNEQFF.

The V call is TRBV5-4, the J call TRBJ2-7; TCRdb selects TRBD2, and the lack of DNA leaves this call unchecked. The CDR3 loop spans 16 amino acids. From germline, CDR1 is SGHNT and CDR2 YYREEE (reference sequence). CDR3 residues: CASSVRSGGPTYEQYF.

The rearrangement uses TRBV28 and TRBJ2-5; as DNA is missing, the TRBD2 call by TCRdb cannot be tested. The CDR3 runs to 14 residues. The germline gives CDR1 MDHEN, CDR2 SYDVKM. The CDR3 reads CASIPGGNRKTQYF.

The chain has TRBV7-9 and TRBJ2-7; as DNA is missing, the TRBD1 call by TCRdb cannot be tested. CDR3 length: 15 residues. CDR1 is SEHNR, CDR2 FQNEAQ, per germline (reference sequence). This CDR3 reads CASTSGSGPLYEQYF.

The genes are TRBV5-6 and TRBJ1-6. The CDR3 has 15 residues. CDR1 is SGHDT and CDR2 is YYEEEE in the germline V gene. The CDR3: CASSLPGQRDSPLHF. Full variable domain (missing parts from reference TRBV5-6 and TRBJ1-6): DAGVTQSPTHLIKTRGQQVTLRCSPKSGHDTVSWYQQALGQGPQFIFQYYEEEERQRGNFPDRFSGHQFPNYSSELNVNALLLGDSALYLCASSLPGQRDSPLHFGNGTRLTVT.

The gene calls are TRBV3-1 and TRBJ2-2; the D call from TCRdb, TRBD1, cannot be confirmed without DNA. CDR3 length: 17 residues. Germline V gene data show CDR1 as LGHDT and CDR2 as YNNKEL (reference sequence). This CDR3 reads CASSQDDSPSATGELFF.

V and J are TRBV29-1 and TRBJ2-6. Germline CDR1 SQVTM, CDR2 ANQGSEA. There are 13 residues in the CDR3. The CDR3 protein is CSVEDRGGDVLTF.

The chain combines TRBV15 with TRBJ1-3; checking the TCRdb D call of TRBD1 is not possible without DNA. The CDR3 has 14 residues. Germline V lookup: CDR1 LNHNV, CDR2 YYDKDF (reference sequence). The CDR3 region is CATTTGDAGNTIYF.

The chain recombines TRBV7-9 with TRBJ1-1; TCRdb's D gene call, TRBD1, goes unchecked for lack of DNA. The CDR3 is made up of 17 amino acids. The germline CDR1 and CDR2 sequences are SEHNR and FQNEAQ (reference sequence). CDR3 sequence reads: CASSIGTGGLMNTEAFF.

This sequence joins TRBV7-9 and TRBJ2-7; TCRdb returns TRBD1, unconfirmable since there is no DNA. The CDR3 has 17 amino acids. Germline V lookup: CDR1 SEHNR, CDR2 FQNEAQ (reference sequence). CDR3 region: CASSKKPDRPANYEQYF.

V is TRBV7-2 and J is TRBJ2-7; the TCRdb D gene call, TRBD2, has no DNA to confirm it. This CDR3 has 16 amino acids. Germline V lookup: CDR1 SGHTA, CDR2 FQGNSA. The CDR3 is CASSLVGGRESYEQYF. Based on the CDR3 plus reference TRBV7-2 and TRBJ2-7, the full variable domain is GAGVSQSPSNKVTEKGKDVELRCDPISGHTALYWYRQSLGQGLEFLIYFQGNSAPDKSGLPSDRFSAERTGGSVSTLTIQRTQQEDSAVYLCASSLVGGRESYEQYFGPGTRLTVT.

The chain is built from TRBV7-9 and TRBJ2-1; TCRdb calls TRBD2, which cannot be checked without DNA. CDR3 length: 15 amino acids. The germline CDR1 and CDR2 sequences are SEHNR and FQNEAQ (reference sequence). CDR3 loop: CASRRGLAAYNEQFF.

J is TRBJ1-3 and V is TRBV6-1. This CDR3 contains 14 residues. The germline V gene has CDR1 MNHNS and CDR2 SASEGT. This chain's CDR3 is CASSRLYSGNTIYF.